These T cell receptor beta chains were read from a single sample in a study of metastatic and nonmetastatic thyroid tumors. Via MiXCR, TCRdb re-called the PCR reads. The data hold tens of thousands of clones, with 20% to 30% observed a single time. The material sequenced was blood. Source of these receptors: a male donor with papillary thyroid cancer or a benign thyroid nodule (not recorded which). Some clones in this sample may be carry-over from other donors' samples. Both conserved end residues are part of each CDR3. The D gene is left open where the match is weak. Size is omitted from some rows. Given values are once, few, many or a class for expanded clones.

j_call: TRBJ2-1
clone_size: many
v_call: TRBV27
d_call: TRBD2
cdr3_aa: CASSFSGRPKQFF
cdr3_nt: TGTGCCAGCAGTTTTAGCGGGAGGCCCAAGCAGTTCTTC

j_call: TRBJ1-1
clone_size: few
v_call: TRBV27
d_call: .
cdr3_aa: CASSLGMGQGEAFF
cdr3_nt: TGTGCCAGCAGTTTAGGGATGGGGCAGGGAGAAGCTTTCTTT

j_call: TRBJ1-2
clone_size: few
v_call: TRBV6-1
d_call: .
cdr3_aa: CAGRSGALYTF
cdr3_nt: TGTGCCGGCAGGTCAGGGGCCCTCTACACCTTC

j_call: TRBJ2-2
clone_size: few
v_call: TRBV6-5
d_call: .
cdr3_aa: CANSYLTGGLFF
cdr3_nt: TGTGCCAACAGTTACCTCACCGGGGGGCTGTTTTTT

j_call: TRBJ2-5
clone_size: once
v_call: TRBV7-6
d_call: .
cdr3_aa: CASSLEQQETQYF
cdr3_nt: TGTGCCAGCAGCTTAGAGCAGCAAGAGACCCAGTACTTC

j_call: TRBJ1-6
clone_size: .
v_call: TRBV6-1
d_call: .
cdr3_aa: CASTPLNRANSPLHF
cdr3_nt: TGTGCCAGCACCCCTTTAAACAGGGCCAATTCACCCCTCCACTTT

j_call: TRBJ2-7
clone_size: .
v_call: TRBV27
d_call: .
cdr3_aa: CASSPAPGTYEHYF
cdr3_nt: TGTGCCAGCAGTCCGGCTCCAGGGACGTACGAGCATTACTTC

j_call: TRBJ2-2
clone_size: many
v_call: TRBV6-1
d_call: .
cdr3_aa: CASRLKNANTGELFF
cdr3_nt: TGTGCCAGCAGGCTGAAGAACGCGAACACCGGGGAGCTGTTTTTT

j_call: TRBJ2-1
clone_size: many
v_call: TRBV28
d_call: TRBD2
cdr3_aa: CASSFLLADSSYNEQFF
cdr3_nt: TGTGCCAGCAGTTTTTTACTAGCGGACAGCTCCTACAATGAGCAGTTCTTC

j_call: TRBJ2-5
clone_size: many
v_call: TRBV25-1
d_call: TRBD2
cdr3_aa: CASSEGLAEKETQYF
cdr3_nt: TGTGCCAGCAGTGAGGGACTAGCGGAAAAAGAGACCCAGTACTTC

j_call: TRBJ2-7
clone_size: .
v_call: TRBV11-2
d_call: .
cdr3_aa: CASTKVSGGNYEQYF
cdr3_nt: TGTGCCAGCACCAAAGTTTCGGGTGGGAACTACGAGCAGTACTTC

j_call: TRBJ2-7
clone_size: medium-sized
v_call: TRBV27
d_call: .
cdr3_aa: CASSFDGGSEQYF
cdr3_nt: TGTGCCAGCAGTTTTGATGGGGGCAGCGAGCAGTACTTC

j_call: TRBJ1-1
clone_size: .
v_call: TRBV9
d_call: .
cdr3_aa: CASSVEPDMNTEAFF
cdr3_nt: TGTGCCAGCAGCGTAGAGCCGGATATGAACACTGAAGCTTTCTTT

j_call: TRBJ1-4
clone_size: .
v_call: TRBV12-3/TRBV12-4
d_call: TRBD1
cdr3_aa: CASSSKPGQGNEIVFF
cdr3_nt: TGTGCCAGCAGTTCAAAGCCGGGACAGGGGAATGAAATAGTGTTTTTT

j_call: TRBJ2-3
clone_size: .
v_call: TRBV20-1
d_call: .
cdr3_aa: CSARKGSVPSTDTQYF
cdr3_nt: TGCAGTGCTAGGAAAGGCTCGGTTCCTAGCACAGATACGCAGTATTTT

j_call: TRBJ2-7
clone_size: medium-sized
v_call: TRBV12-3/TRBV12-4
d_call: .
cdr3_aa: CASSRRRSYEQYF
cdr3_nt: TGTGCCAGCAGCCGCAGGAGATCCTACGAGCAGTACTTC

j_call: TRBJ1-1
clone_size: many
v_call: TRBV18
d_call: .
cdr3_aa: CASSLGNTEAFF
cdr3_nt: TGTGCCAGCTCCCTCGGTAACACTGAAGCTTTCTTT

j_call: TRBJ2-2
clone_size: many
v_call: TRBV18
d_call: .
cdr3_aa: CASSLDNTGELFF
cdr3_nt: TGTGCCAGCTCACTAGACAACACCGGGGAGCTGTTTTTT

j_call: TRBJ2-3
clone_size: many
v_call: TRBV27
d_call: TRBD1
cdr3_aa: CASGRDRVQYF
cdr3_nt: TGTGCCAGCGGCCGGGACAGGGTACAGTATTTT

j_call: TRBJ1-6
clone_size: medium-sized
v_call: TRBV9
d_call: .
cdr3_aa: CASSATGSPLHF
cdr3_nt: TGTGCCAGCAGCGCGACAGGCTCACCCCTCCACTTT

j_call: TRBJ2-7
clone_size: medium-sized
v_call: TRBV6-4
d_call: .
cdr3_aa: CASSSSPGLEQYF
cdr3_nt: TGTGCCTCCTCGTCAAGCCCTGGTCTCGAGCAGTACTTC

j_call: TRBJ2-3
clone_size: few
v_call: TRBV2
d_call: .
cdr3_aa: CDSSEVAEVDEQYF
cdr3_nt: TGTGACAGCAGTGAAGTAGCGGAAGTTGATGAGCAGTATTTT

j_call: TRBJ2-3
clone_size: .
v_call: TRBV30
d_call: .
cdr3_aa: CAWSVSRLTDTQYF
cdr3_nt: TGTGCTTGGAGTGTGTCCCGGCTCACAGATACGCAGTACTTT

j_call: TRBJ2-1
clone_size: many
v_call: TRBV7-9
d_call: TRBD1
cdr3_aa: CASSSRTGISSYNEQFF
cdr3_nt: TGTGCCAGCAGCTCCCGGACAGGGATCAGCTCCTACAATGAGCAGTTCTTC

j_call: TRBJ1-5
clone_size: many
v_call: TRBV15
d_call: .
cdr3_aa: CATSRTGSNQPQHF
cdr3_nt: TGTGCCACCAGCAGAACAGGGAGTAATCAGCCCCAGCATTTT

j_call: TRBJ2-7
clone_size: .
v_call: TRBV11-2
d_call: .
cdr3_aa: CAFSPQGDEQYF
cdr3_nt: TGTGCCTTCAGCCCCCAGGGCGACGAGCAGTACTTC

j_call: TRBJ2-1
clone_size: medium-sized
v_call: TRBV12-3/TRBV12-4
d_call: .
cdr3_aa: CASSFGRHNEQFF
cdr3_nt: TGTGCCAGCAGTTTTGGTCGGCACAATGAGCAGTTCTTC

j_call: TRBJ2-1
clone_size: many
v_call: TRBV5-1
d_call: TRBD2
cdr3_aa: CASSLGLAGIHNEQFF
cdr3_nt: TGCGCCAGCAGCTTGGGGCTAGCGGGAATCCACAATGAGCAGTTCTTC

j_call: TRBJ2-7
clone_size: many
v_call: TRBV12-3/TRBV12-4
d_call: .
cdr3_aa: CASTPHRSYEQYF
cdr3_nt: TGTGCCAGCACCCCACACAGATCCTACGAGCAGTACTTC

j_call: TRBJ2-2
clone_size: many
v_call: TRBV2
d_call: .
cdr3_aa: CASRKAVTNTGELFF
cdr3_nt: TGTGCCAGCAGAAAAGCGGTGACGAACACCGGGGAGCTGTTTTTT

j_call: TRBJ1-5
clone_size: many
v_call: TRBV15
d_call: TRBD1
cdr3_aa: CATSIDGTGSQPQHF
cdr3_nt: TGTGCCACCAGCATAGACGGGACAGGGAGTCAGCCCCAGCATTTT

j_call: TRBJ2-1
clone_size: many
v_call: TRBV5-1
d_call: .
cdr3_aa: CASSLGPEPYNEQFF
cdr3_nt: TGCGCCAGCAGCTTGGGCCCGGAACCCTACAATGAGCAGTTCTTC

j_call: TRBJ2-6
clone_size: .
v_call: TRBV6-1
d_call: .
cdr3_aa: CASSELGASGANVLTF
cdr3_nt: TGTGCCAGCAGTGAGTTAGGGGCCTCCGGGGCCAACGTCCTGACTTTC

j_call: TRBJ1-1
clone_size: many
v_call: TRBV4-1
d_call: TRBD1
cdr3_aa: CASSHNTGVMNTEAFF
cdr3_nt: TGCGCCAGCAGCCATAATACAGGGGTCATGAACACTGAAGCTTTCTTT

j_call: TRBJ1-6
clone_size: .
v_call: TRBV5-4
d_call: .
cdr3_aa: CASRLRDSPLHF
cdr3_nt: TGTGCCAGCAGGTTGAGGGATTCACCCCTCCACTTT

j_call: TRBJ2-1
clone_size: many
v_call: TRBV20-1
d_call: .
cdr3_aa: CSAPNLMSGEQFF
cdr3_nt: TGCAGTGCTCCCAACCTTATGTCAGGGGAGCAGTTCTTC

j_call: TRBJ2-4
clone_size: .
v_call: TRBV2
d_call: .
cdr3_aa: CASRIFMVILYF
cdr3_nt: TGTGCCAGCCGGATCTTCATGGTCATTCTGTACTTC

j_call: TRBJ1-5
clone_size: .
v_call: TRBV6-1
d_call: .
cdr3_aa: CASSGVLGDEGGQPQHF
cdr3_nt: TGTGCCAGCAGTGGGGTATTGGGGGACGAGGGGGGTCAGCCCCAGCATTTT

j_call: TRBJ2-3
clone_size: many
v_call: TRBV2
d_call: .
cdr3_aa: CASSGDTTTDTQYF
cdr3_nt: TGTGCCAGCAGCGGGGACACAACCACAGATACGCAGTATTTT

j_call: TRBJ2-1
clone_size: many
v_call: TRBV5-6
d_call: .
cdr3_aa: CASSPRGPYNEQFF
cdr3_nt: TGTGCCAGCAGCCCCAGGGGACCCTACAATGAGCAGTTCTTC

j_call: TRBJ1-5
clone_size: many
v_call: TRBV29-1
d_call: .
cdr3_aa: CSVSVGAPDQPQHF
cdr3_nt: TGCAGCGTTAGTGTGGGGGCCCCTGATCAGCCCCAGCATTTT

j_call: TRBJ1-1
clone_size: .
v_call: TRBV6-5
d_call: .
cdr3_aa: CASSFGGGVDTEAFF
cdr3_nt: TGTGCCAGCAGTTTCGGTGGGGGAGTCGACACTGAAGCTTTCTTT

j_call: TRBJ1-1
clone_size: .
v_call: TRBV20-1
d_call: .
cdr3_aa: CSARPHGLWTEAFF
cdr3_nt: TGCAGTGCTAGACCTCATGGGTTGTGGACTGAAGCTTTCTTT

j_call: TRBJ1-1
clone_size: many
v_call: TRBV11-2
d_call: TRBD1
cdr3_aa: CASSSPDRGPLMAEAFF
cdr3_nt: TGTGCCAGCAGCTCGCCGGACAGGGGACCTTTGATGGCTGAAGCTTTCTTT

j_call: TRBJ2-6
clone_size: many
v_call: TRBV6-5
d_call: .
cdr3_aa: CASSYEASGANVLTF
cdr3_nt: TGTGCCAGCAGTTACGAGGCCTCTGGGGCCAACGTCCTGACTTTC